These 20 T cell receptor beta chains were all obtained from the same sample, sequenced in a study of diagnostic markers for celiac disease (TCRdb year 2020). Sequencing relied on an Illumina MiSeq. Reads reprocessed by TCRdb are summarized as one entry per CDR3 protein sequence, and DNA is absent. This specimen's table enumerates 1,500 to 2,000 distinct CDR3 sequences. 15% to 20% of the sample is taken by the ten largest. Material for sequencing was either unsorted cells or a sorted T cell fraction (not recorded which). These TCRs come from a human donor. This table probably holds off-target reads from a library built for another chain.

The chain carries TRBV10-3 and TRBJ1-2; absent DNA, TCRdb's TRBD1 call cannot be checked. The CDR3 is made up of 14 amino acids. Germline assignment: CDR1 ENHRY and CDR2 SYGVKD. The CDR3 loop reads CASAKGQLGPGYTF.

By frequency, this clonotype registers medium-sized. The rearrangement uses TRBV7-2 and TRBJ2-7; TCRdb's D call of TRBD1 is untestable without DNA. Germline loops: CDR1 SGHTA, CDR2 FQGNSA. The CDR3 runs to 18 residues. The CDR3 is CASSLVKWGGLSSGEQYF.

The chain carries TRBV10-3 and TRBJ1-3; TCRdb selects TRBD1, and the lack of DNA leaves this call unchecked. Germline lookup yields CDR1 ENHRY and CDR2 SYGVKD. CDR3 length: 14 amino acids. This CDR3 reads CAISEGGTGNTIYF.

The chain recombines TRBV5-1 with TRBJ1-1; TCRdb gives TRBD1 as the D gene, but with no DNA this cannot be confirmed. CDR1 is SGHRS and CDR2 is YFSETQ in the germline V gene. This CDR3 region has 17 residues. CDR3 in amino acids: CASSLEKRTGLNTEAFF.

V gene TRBV5-1 combines with J gene TRBJ2-2; TCRdb indicates TRBD2, and absent DNA this call remains unverified. CDR1 and CDR2 (germline): SGHRS, YFSETQ. The CDR3 length is 19 residues. CDR3 in amino acids: CASSLVSSSGGTNTGELFF. Full variable domain (missing parts from reference TRBV5-1 and TRBJ2-2): KAGVTQTPRYLIKTRGQQVTLSCSPISGHRSVSWYQQTPGQGLQFLFEYFSETQRNKGNFPGRFSGRQFSNSRSEMNVSTLELGDSALYLCASSLVSSSGGTNTGELFFGEGSRLTVL.

In terms of frequency, this clonotype is large. The chain joins TRBV7-2 to TRBJ2-2; absent DNA, TCRdb's TRBD1 call cannot be checked. The germline V gene encodes CDR1 SGHTA and CDR2 FQGNSA. The CDR3 loop spans 15 amino acids. CDR3 region: CASSPLGAYTGELFF.

CDR3 amino acids: CSAQIGQTMNTEAFF. The genes are TRBV20-1 and TRBJ1-1; TCRdb names TRBD1, which stays unverified in the absence of DNA. This CDR3 region has 15 residues. Germline values: CDR1 DFQATT, CDR2 SNEGSKA (reference sequence).

V gene TRBV20-1 combines with J gene TRBJ2-1. The CDR3 loop spans 13 amino acids. Germline V gene lookup returns CDR1 DFQATT and CDR2 SNEGSKA (reference sequence). This CDR3 is CSAREDGDNEQFF.

This sequence joins TRBV18 and TRBJ2-1; TCRdb returns TRBD2, unconfirmable since there is no DNA. The CDR3 length is 16 residues. Germline lookup yields CDR1 KGHSH and CDR2 LQKENI. The CDR3 sequence is CASSPPGLSSYNEQFF.

The chain has TRBV18 and TRBJ2-1; TCRdb selects TRBD1, and the lack of DNA leaves this call unchecked. Germline assignment: CDR1 KGHSH and CDR2 LQKENI. CDR3 length: 15 amino acids. CDR3: CASSPPRQGNWEQFF.

The chain employs TRBV7-3 and TRBJ2-3; TCRdb indicates TRBD1, and absent DNA this call remains unverified. The CDR3 runs to 16 residues. Per the germline V gene, CDR1 is SGHTA and CDR2 is FQGTGA. The CDR3 protein is CASSSGQGIYTDTQYF. Full variable domain (rest looked up from reference TRBV7-3 and TRBJ2-3): GAGVSQTPSNKVTEKGKYVELRCDPISGHTALYWYRQSLGQGPEFLIYFQGTGAADDSGLPNDRFFAVRPEGSVSTLKIQRTERGDSAVYLCASSSGQGIYTDTQYFGPGTRLTVL.

This chain uses TRBV7-2 with TRBJ2-5. The CDR3 has 11 residues. Looked up from germline, CDR1 is SGHTA and CDR2 is FQGNSA. CDR3 sequence: CASSLEGTQYF. Together with reference TRBV7-2 and TRBJ2-5, the CDR3 gives the full variable domain: GAGVSQSPSNKVTEKGKDVELRCDPISGHTALYWYRQSLGQGLEFLIYFQGNSAPDKSGLPSDRFSAERTGGSVSTLTIQRTQQEDSAVYLCASSLEGTQYFGPGTRLLVL.

The V and J genes are TRBV11-1 and TRBJ2-5; TCRdb picks TRBD1, but there is no DNA to check that call. CDR3 length: 14 residues. Germline lookup yields CDR1 SGHAT and CDR2 FQDESV (reference sequence). The CDR3 protein is CASSSTGLKETQYF.

V gene TRBV3-1 combines with J gene TRBJ1-1. From germline, CDR1 is LGHDT and CDR2 YNNKEL (reference sequence). The CDR3 contains 11 residues. CDR3 protein: CASSLRQQAFF.

The chain has TRBV7-2 and TRBJ2-7. This CDR3 comprises 11 residues. CDR1 and CDR2 from the germline V gene are SGHTA and FQGNSA. The CDR3: CALGTPYEQYF.

The chain carries TRBV7-2 and TRBJ1-5; TCRdb returns TRBD1, unconfirmable since there is no DNA. The CDR3 runs to 15 residues. Germline V gene lookup returns CDR1 SGHTA and CDR2 FQGNSA. The CDR3 sequence is CASSSRTGDYQPQHF.

This clonotype counts as medium-sized (0.01 to 0.1%) by frequency. The rearrangement joins TRBV7-2 to TRBJ2-3; TCRdb lists TRBD2, though no DNA is available to test this call. The length of the CDR3 is 16 residues. CDR1 is SGHTA and CDR2 is FQGNSA in the germline V gene. CDR3 residues: CASSRTSGASTDTQYF.

The chain employs TRBV6-6 and TRBJ1-6; absent DNA, TCRdb's TRBD1 call cannot be checked. The length of the CDR3 is 13 residues. The germline V gene encodes CDR1 MNHNY and CDR2 SVGAGI (reference sequence). The CDR3 is CASEQGGNSPLHF.

This clonotype is large by frequency. The gene calls are TRBV20-1 and TRBJ2-3; without DNA, the TCRdb call of TRBD1 cannot be checked. The CDR3 has 12 amino acids. The germline CDR1 and CDR2 sequences are DFQATT and SNEGSKA (reference sequence). The chain's CDR3 is CSASAPADTQYF.

This clonotype registers large by frequency. The gene calls are TRBV7-6 and TRBJ1-2; the D call of TRBD1 rests on TCRdb alone, since no DNA is present to check it. This CDR3 has 16 residues. From germline, CDR1 is SGHVS and CDR2 FNYEAQ. The chain's CDR3 is CASSLGPGGPNYGYTF. Together with reference TRBV7-6 and TRBJ1-2, the CDR3 gives the full variable domain: GAGVSQSPRYKVTKRGQDVALRCDPISGHVSLYWYRQALGQGPEFLTYFNYEAQQDKSGLPNDRFSAERPEGSISTLTIQRTEQRDSAMYRCASSLGPGGPNYGYTFGSGTRLTVV.